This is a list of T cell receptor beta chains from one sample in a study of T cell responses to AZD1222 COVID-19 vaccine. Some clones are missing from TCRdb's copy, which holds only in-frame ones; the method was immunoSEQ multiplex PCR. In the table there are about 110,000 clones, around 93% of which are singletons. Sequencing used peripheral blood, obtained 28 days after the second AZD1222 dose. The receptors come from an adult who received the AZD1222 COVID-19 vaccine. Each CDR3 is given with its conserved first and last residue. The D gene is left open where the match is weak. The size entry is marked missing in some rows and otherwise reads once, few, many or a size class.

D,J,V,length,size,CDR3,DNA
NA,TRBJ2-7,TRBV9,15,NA,CASSAFGGSGDEQYF,TGTGCCAGCAGCGCCTTCGGGGGCTCGGGGGACGAGCAGTACTTC
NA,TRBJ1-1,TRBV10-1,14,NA,CASSSGIMNTEAFF,TGCGCCAGCAGTAGCGGCATCATGAACACTGAAGCTTTCTTT
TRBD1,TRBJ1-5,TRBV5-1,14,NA,CASSPTGENQPQHF,TGCGCCAGCAGCCCGACAGGGGAGAATCAGCCCCAGCATTTT
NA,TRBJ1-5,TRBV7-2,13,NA,CASSLTVDQPQHF,TGTGCCAGCAGCCTCACAGTTGATCAGCCCCAGCATTTT
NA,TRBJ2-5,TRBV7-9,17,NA,CASSLRLIRETGETQYF,TGTGCCAGCAGCTTAAGGTTGATCCGGGAGACAGGGGAGACCCAGTACTTC
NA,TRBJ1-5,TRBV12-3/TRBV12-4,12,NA,CASSFGNQPQHF,TGTGCCAGCAGTTTCGGAAATCAGCCCCAGCATTTT
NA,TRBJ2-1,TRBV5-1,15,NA,CASSPRETIRNEQFF,TGCGCCAGCAGCCCCCGAGAGACTATTAGAAATGAGCAGTTCTTC
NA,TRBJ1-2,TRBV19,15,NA,CASNQRAARAYGYTF,TGTGCCAGTAATCAGCGGGCAGCCCGAGCGTATGGCTACACCTTC
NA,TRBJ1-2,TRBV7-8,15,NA,CASSSSPGVNYGYTF,TGTGCCAGCAGCTCTTCTCCGGGGGTGAACTATGGCTACACCTTC
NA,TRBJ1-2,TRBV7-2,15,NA,CASSLGAGPSRGYTF,TGTGCCAGCAGCTTAGGTGCAGGTCCCAGTCGTGGCTACACCTTC
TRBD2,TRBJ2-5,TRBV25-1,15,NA,CASQRVGGSQETQYF,TGTGCCAGCCAGCGGGTGGGGGGGAGCCAAGAGACCCAGTACTTC
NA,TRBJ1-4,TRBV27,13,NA,CATKTTLDEKLFF,TGTGCCACCAAGACAACTCTCGATGAAAAACTGTTTTTT
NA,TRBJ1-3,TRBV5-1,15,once,CASSLNWGHGNTIYF,TGCGCCAGCAGCCTGAATTGGGGGCATGGAAACACCATATATTTT
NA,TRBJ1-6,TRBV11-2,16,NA,CASSPTRDPAHSPLHF,TGTGCCAGCAGCCCTACTAGGGACCCCGCGCATTCACCCCTCCACTTT
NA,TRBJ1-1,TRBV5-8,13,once,CASVWERNTEAFF,TGTGCCAGCGTCTGGGAACGGAACACTGAAGCTTTCTTT
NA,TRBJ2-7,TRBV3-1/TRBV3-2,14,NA,CASSRGTANYEQYF,TGTGCCAGCAGCCGCGGGACTGCCAACTACGAGCAGTACTTC
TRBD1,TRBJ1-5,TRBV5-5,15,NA,CASSLAGQGGQPQHF,TGTGCCAGCAGCTTGGCGGGACAGGGCGGTCAGCCCCAGCATTTT
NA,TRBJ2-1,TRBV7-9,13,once,CASRKDGYNEQFF,TGTGCCAGCAGAAAGGACGGGTACAATGAGCAGTTCTTC
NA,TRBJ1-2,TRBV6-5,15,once,CASSSGRQRDYGYTF,TGTGCCAGCAGTTCGGGAAGACAGAGAGACTATGGCTACACCTTC
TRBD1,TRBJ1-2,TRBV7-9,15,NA,CASSEDRGLGYGYTF,TGTGCCAGCAGCGAGGACAGGGGGCTTGGGTATGGCTACACCTTC
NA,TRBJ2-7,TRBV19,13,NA,CASSIISGNEQYF,TGTGCCAGTAGTATTATCTCAGGGAACGAGCAGTACTTC
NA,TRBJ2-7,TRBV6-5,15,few,CASSYSLRGSYEQYF,TGTGCCAGCAGTTACTCGCTCAGGGGTAGTTACGAGCAGTACTTC
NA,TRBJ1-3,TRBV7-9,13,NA,CASSPSSGNTIYF,TGTGCCAGCAGCCCCTCCTCTGGAAACACCATATATTTT
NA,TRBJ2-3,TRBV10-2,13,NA,CASTGAPTKGQYF,TGCGCCAGCACCGGCGCCCCGACAAAAGGGCAGTATTTT
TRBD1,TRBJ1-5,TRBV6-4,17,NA,CASSGGQVLFSNQPQHF,TGTGCCAGCAGCGGAGGACAGGTCTTGTTTAGCAATCAGCCCCAGCATTTT
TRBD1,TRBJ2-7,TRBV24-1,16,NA,CATSDQDRASSYEQYF,TGTGCCACCAGTGACCAGGACAGGGCTAGCTCCTACGAGCAGTACTTC
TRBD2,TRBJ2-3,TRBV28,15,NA,CASRLAGELTDTQYF,TGTGCCAGCCGGCTAGCGGGGGAACTGACAGATACGCAGTATTTT
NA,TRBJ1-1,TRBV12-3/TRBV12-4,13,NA,CASSLTGMTEAFF,TGTGCCAGCAGTTTAACAGGGATGACTGAAGCTTTCTTT
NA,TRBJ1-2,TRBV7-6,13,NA,CASSSGRLYGYTF,TGTGCCAGCAGCTCCGGACGGCTTTATGGCTACACCTTC
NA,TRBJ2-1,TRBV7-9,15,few,CASSLRGRRDNEQFF,TGTGCCAGCAGCCTTAGGGGGAGGAGGGACAATGAGCAGTTCTTC
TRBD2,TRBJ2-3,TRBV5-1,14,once,CASSGQGGTDTQYF,TGCGCCAGCAGCGGGCAGGGAGGGACAGATACGCAGTATTTT
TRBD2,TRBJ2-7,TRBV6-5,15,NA,CASSYLAGANYEQYF,TGTGCCAGCAGTTACCTAGCGGGGGCGAACTACGAGCAGTACTTC
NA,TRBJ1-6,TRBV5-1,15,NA,CASSQQEIGNSPLHF,TGCGCCAGCAGCCAACAGGAGATCGGGAATTCACCCCTCCACTTT
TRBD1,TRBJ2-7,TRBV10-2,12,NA,CASRIPGQGQYF,TGCGCCAGCAGGATCCCGGGACAGGGGCAGTACTTC
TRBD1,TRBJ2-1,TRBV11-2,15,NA,CASSPRQGTYNEQFF,TGTGCCAGCAGCCCGAGACAGGGGACTTACAATGAGCAGTTCTTC
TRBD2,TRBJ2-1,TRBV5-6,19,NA,CASSSIGTSGLSSYNEQFF,TGTGCCAGCAGCTCCATAGGGACTAGCGGGTTAAGCTCCTACAATGAGCAGTTCTTC
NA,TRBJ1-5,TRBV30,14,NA,CAWSVLNSNQPQHF,TGTGCCTGGAGTGTACTCAATAGCAATCAGCCCCAGCATTTT
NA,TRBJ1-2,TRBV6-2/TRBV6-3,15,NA,CASSNSDRFQYGYTF,TGTGCCAGCAGTAACAGCGACAGGTTTCAATATGGCTACACCTTC
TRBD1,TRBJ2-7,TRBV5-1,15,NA,CASSSSTGFPYEQYF,TGCGCCAGCAGCTCCTCGACAGGGTTTCCCTACGAGCAGTACTTC
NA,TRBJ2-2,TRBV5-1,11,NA,CASRETGELFF,TGCGCCAGCCGCGAAACCGGGGAGCTGTTTTTT
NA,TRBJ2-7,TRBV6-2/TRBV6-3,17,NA,CASSYTPGRSFSYEQYF,TGTGCCAGCAGTTACACACCGGGACGATCATTCTCCTACGAGCAGTACTTC
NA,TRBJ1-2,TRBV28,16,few,CASSRRGTPGNYGYTF,TGTGCCAGCAGTAGAAGGGGGACACCGGGCAACTATGGCTACACCTTC
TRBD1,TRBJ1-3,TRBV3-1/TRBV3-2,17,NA,CASSQGQGAKAGNTIYF,TGTGCCAGCAGCCAAGGACAGGGGGCGAAGGCTGGAAACACCATATATTTT
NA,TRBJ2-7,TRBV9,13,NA,CATLGDTPYEQYF,TGTGCCACCCTGGGGGATACTCCCTACGAGCAGTACTTC
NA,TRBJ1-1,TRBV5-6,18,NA,CASSLPQGHWGADTEAFF,TGTGCCAGCAGCTTACCACAGGGACATTGGGGGGCGGACACTGAAGCTTTCTTT
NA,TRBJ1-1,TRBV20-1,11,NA,CSASDNTEAFF,TGCAGTGCTTCGGACAACACTGAAGCTTTCTTT
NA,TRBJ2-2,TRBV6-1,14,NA,CASSDRGGTGELFF,TGTGCCAGCAGTGACAGGGGGGGCACCGGGGAGCTGTTTTTT
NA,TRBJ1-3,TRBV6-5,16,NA,CASSYSLESSGNTIYF,TGTGCCAGCAGTTACTCATTAGAGAGCTCTGGAAACACCATATATTTT